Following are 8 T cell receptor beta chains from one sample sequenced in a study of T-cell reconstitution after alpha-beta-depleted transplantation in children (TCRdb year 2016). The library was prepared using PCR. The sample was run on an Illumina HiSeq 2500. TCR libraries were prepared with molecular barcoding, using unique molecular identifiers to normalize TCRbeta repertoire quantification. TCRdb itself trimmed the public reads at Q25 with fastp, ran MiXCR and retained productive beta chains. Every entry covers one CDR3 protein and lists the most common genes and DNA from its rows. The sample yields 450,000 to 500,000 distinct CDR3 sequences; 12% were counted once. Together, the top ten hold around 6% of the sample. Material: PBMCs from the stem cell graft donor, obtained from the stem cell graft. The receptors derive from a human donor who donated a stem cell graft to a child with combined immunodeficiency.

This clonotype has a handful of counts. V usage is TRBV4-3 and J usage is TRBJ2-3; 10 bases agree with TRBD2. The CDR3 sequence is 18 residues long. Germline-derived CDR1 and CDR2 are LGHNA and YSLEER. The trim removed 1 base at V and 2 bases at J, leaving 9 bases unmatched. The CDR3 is CASSQGFTSGKFTDTQYF. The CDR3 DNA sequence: TGCGCCAGCAGCCAAGGATTTACTAGCGGGAAATTCACAGATACGCAGTATTTT.

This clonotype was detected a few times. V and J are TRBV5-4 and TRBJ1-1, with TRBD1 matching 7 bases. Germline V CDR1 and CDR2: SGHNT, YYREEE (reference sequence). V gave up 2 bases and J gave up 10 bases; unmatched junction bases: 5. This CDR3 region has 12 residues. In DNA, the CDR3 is TGTGCCAGCAGCTTCAACGACAGGGTAGCTTTCTTT. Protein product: CASSFNDRVAFF.

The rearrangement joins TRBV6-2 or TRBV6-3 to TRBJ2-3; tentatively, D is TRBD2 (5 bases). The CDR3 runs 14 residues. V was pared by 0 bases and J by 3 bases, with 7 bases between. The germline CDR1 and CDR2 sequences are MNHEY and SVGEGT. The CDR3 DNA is TGTGCCAGCAGTTACTCCGGGAAGACAGATACGCAGTATTTT. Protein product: CASSYSGKTDTQYF.

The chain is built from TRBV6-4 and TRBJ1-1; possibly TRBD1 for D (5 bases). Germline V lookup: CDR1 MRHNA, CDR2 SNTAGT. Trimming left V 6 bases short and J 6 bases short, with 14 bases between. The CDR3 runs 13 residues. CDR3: CASSPDGGAEAFF. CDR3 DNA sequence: TGTGCCAGCAGCCCCGATGGGGGGGCTGAAGCTTTCTTT.

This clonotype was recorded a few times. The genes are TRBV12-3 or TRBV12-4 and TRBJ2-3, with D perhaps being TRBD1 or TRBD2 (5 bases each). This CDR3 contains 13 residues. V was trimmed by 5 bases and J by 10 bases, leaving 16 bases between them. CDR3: CASSGLGVGAQYF. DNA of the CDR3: TGTGCCAGCAGTGGCCTAGGGGTGGGGGCGCAGTATTTT.

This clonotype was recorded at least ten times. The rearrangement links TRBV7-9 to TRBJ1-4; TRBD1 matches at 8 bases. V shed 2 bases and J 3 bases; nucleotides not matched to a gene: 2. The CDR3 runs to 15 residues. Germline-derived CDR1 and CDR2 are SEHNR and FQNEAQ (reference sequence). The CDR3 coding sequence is TGTGCCAGCAGCTTACAGGGGGCAGCTAATGAAAAACTGTTTTTT. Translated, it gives CASSLQGAANEKLFF.

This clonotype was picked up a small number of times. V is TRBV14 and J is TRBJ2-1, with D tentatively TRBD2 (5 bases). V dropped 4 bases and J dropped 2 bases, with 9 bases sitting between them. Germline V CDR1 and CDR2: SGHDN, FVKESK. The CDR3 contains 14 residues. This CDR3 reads CASSRGSPYNEQFF. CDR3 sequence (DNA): TGTGCCAGCAGCCGAGGGTCCCCCTACAATGAGCAGTTCTTC. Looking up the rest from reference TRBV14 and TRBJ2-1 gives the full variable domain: EAGVTQFPSHSVIEKGQTVTLRCDPISGHDNLYWYRRVMGKEIKFLLHFVKESKQDESGMPNNRFLAERTGGTYSTLKVQPAELEDSGVYFCASSRGSPYNEQFFGPGTRLTVL.

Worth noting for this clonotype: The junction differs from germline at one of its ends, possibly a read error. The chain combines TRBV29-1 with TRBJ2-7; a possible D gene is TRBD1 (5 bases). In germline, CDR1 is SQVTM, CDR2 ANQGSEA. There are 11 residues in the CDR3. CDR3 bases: TGCAGCGTAGGGGATCTCTACGAGCAGCACTTC. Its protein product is CSVGDLYEQHF.